These 29 T cell receptor beta chains originate from one sample sequenced in a study of blood T cell repertoires in COVID-19. Libraries were prepared by immunoSEQ multiplex PCR; TCRdb keeps only in-frame clonotypes and omits some of them. The sample shows 450,000 to 600,000 clones, around 90% of them seen only once. Sequenced sample: PBMCs or T cells enriched from blood (not recorded which). The receptors were gathered from a woman aged 18-29 years who had recovered from COVID-19.

J is TRBJ1-5 and V is TRBV24-1, with D tentatively TRBD1 (5 bases). V was cut by 7 bases and J by 8 bases, with 14 bases left in between. Per the germline V gene, CDR1 is KGHDR and CDR2 is SFDVKD. This CDR3 is 13 amino acids long. The CDR3 region is CATSAGGTEPQHF. DNA for the CDR3: TGTGCCACCAGCGCTGGGGGGACGGAGCCCCAGCATTTT.

J is TRBJ2-3 and V is TRBV5-1, with 9 positions matching TRBD2. The germline gives CDR1 SGHRS, CDR2 YFSETQ. V shed 3 bases and J 2 bases; nucleotides not matched to a gene: 7. The CDR3 is made up of 16 amino acids. CDR3 in DNA: TGCGCCAGCAGCTCAGGCGGGGGGGTTCTCACAGATACGCAGTATTTT. It is translated as CASSSGGGVLTDTQYF.

Here the CDR3 reads CASSLLAGTTDTQYF. In DNA form, the CDR3 reads TGCGCCAGCAGTCTCCTAGCGGGTACCACAGATACGCAGTATTTT. J is TRBJ2-3 and V is TRBV4-1; 8 bases fit TRBD2. Per the germline V gene, CDR1 is MGHRA and CDR2 is YSYEKL. The ends lost 6 bases at V and 2 bases at J; junction bases unmatched: 7. The CDR3 is 15 residues long.

The chain couples TRBV10-1 to TRBJ2-1; D ambiguous. Germline lookup yields CDR1 WNHNN and CDR2 SYGVQD (reference sequence). The V gene lost 5 bases and the J gene lost 9 bases, with 11 bases spanning the gap. This CDR3 spans 12 amino acids. CDR3 protein: CASSQAVGEQFF. DNA for the CDR3: TGCGCCAGCAGTCAGGCCGTAGGTGAGCAGTTCTTC.

The chain links TRBV28 to TRBJ1-4, with TRBD1 identical over 9 bases. The CDR3 is made up of 16 amino acids. The V and J ends lost 4 bases and 0 bases, in that order; junction bases with no gene match: 3. The germline CDR1 and CDR2 sequences are MDHEN and SYDVKM. In nucleotides, the CDR3 is TGTGCCAGCAGTTCGACAGGGGGAGCAACTAATGAAAAACTGTTTTTT. As protein: CASSSTGGATNEKLFF.

The gene calls are TRBV2 and TRBJ1-2; 7 positions match TRBD1. In germline, CDR1 is SNHLY, CDR2 FYNNEI. J lost 0 bases, V lost 6 bases, and 13 bases had no gene match. The CDR3 is 17 residues long. The CDR3 nucleotides are TGTGCCAGCAGAGGCCCGTTGGGAACAGGGGCTAACTATGGCTACACCTTC. The encoded protein is CASRGPLGTGANYGYTF.

The chain is built from TRBV30 and TRBJ1-4; D is perhaps TRBD1 (5 bases). In germline, CDR1 is GTSNPN, CDR2 SVGIG (reference sequence). The CDR3 runs 15 residues. V lost 2 bases and J lost 1, with 11 bases in between. The CDR3 loop reads CAWSLQGGTNEKLFF. The CDR3 region has the DNA TGTGCCTGGAGTCTCCAGGGAGGAACTAATGAAAAACTGTTTTTT.

V is TRBV5-1 and J is TRBJ1-1, with D unresolved. The CDR3 spans 15 residues. Trimming pared 3 bases from V and 2 bases from J, leaving 14 bases between. Germline V gene data show CDR1 as SGHRS and CDR2 as YFSETQ. The CDR3 DNA follows: TGCGCCAGCAGCTCGCCTGGAGGAGGAAACACTGAAGCTTTCTTT. Translated: CASSSPGGGNTEAFF. Looking up the rest from reference TRBV5-1 and TRBJ1-1 gives the full variable domain: KAGVTQTPRYLIKTRGQQVTLSCSPISGHRSVSWYQQTPGQGLQFLFEYFSETQRNKGNFPGRFSGRQFSNSRSEMNVSTLELGDSALYLCASSSPGGGNTEAFFGQGTRLTVV.

J is TRBJ2-7 and V is TRBV10-1; 11 positions agree with TRBD1. The CDR3 loop spans 14 amino acids. Germline V gene lookup returns CDR1 WNHNN and CDR2 SYGVQD (reference sequence). Trimming cost V 3 bases and J 4 bases; bases outside gene matches: 2. DNA for the CDR3: TGCGCCAGCAGTGAAGGGACAGGGGGATACGAGCAGTACTTC. This codes for CASSEGTGGYEQYF.

The chain joins TRBV7-3 to TRBJ1-6; 7 positions match TRBD1. This CDR3 is built from 17 residues. CDR1 SGHTA and CDR2 FQGTGA come from the germline V gene. V dropped 2 bases and J dropped 6; count of bases not matched to a gene: 10. CDR3 sequence reads: CASSLDSPGQSNSPLHF. CDR3 in DNA: TGTGCCAGCAGCTTAGACTCCCCGGGACAGAGTAATTCACCCCTCCACTTT.

This chain connects TRBV7-8 to TRBJ2-5, with unresolved D. V was trimmed by 5 bases and J by 3 bases, leaving 19 bases between them. The CDR3 extends over 16 amino acids. Germline V gene data show CDR1 as SGHVS and CDR2 as FQNEAQ. CDR3 region: CASSQRRDSREETQYF. As DNA, the CDR3 is TGTGCCAGCAGCCAACGCCGCGATAGCCGGGAAGAGACCCAGTACTTC.

The J gene is TRBJ2-5, the V gene TRBV10-3; the D is unclear. Germline loops: CDR1 ENHRY, CDR2 SYGVKD. CDR3 length: 13 amino acids. The V end lost 2 bases, the J end lost 2 bases, and 6 bases lay between the germline ends. CDR3 DNA sequence: TGTGCCATCAGTGAGCAGTTACAAGAGACCCAGTACTTC. It is translated as CAISEQLQETQYF.

This chain links TRBV18 with TRBJ1-1, with a tentative D call TRBD1 (5 bases). The CDR3 consists of 14 residues. V lost 5 bases and J 1 base, leaving 11 bases between the germline ends. Per the germline V gene, CDR1 is KGHSH and CDR2 is LQKENI. CDR3: CASSRATENTEAFF. As DNA, the CDR3 is TGTGCCAGCTCAAGGGCGACAGAGAACACTGAAGCTTTCTTT.

This clone appeared a few times. The V gene is TRBV25-1, the J gene TRBJ1-2; TRBD1 aligns across 7 bases. The V gene end was trimmed by 4 bases and the J gene end by 6 bases; junction bases not matched to a gene: 11. Germline V gene lookup returns CDR1 MGHDK and CDR2 SYGVNS. This CDR3 has 15 residues. The CDR3 DNA follows: TGTGCCAGCAGTGGACCCACCGACAGGGAGCATGGCTACACCTTC. It codes for CASSGPTDREHGYTF.

The rearrangement uses TRBV4-1 and TRBJ1-6, with TRBD1 matching 9 bases. V lost 4 bases, J lost 6 bases, and 7 bases stayed unmatched. This CDR3 has 16 amino acids. The germline CDR1 and CDR2 sequences are MGHRA and YSYEKL. Here the CDR3 DNA reads TGCGCCAGCAGCCGATTCCTGACAGGGGGTAATTCACCCCTCCACTTT. It codes for CASSRFLTGGNSPLHF.

The rearrangement uses TRBV5-1 and TRBJ1-1; TRBD1 matches 8 bases. From germline, CDR1 is SGHRS and CDR2 YFSETQ. The CDR3 runs 16 residues. The V gene end was trimmed by 3 bases and the J gene end by 1 base; junction bases not matched to a gene: 8. The CDR3 sequence is CASSSTRQGWNTEAFF. DNA for the CDR3: TGCGCCAGCAGCTCAACTCGACAGGGGTGGAACACTGAAGCTTTCTTT.

The chain couples TRBV2 to TRBJ2-2; 9 bases are shared with TRBD1. Trimming removed 4 bases from V and 0 bases from J; junction bases left unmatched: 3. The CDR3 length is 16 residues. Per germline, CDR1 SNHLY and CDR2 FYNNEI. CDR3: CASSARQGANTGELFF. The CDR3 DNA sequence: TGTGCCAGCAGTGCTAGACAGGGGGCGAACACCGGGGAGCTGTTTTTT.

The CDR3 loop is CASSLGDSLGEKLFF. CDR3 sequence (DNA): TGCGCCAGCAGCTTGGGGGACAGTCTGGGGGAAAAACTGTTTTTT. The chain has TRBV5-1 and TRBJ1-4, with 7 nucleotides matching TRBD1. Germline CDR1 SGHRS, CDR2 YFSETQ. J was trimmed by 8 bases and V by 0 bases; bases with no gene match: 7. This CDR3 contains 15 residues.

The chain has TRBV21-1 and TRBJ2-2; the D call TRBD1 from the table was never checked on the DNA. TRBV21-1 is deemed a pseudogene. This CDR3 contains 14 residues. In DNA form, the CDR3 reads TGTGCCAGACCCGGACATTTTGCTTTCGGGGAGCTGTTTTTT. This encodes CARPGHFAFGELFF.

V usage is TRBV5-4 and J usage is TRBJ1-6; no definite D call. Germline V lookup: CDR1 SGHNT, CDR2 YYREEE (reference sequence). This CDR3 is built from 14 residues. Trimming removed 4 bases from V and 10 bases from J, with 15 bases in between. The CDR3 here is CASSRTLGNSPLHF. CDR3 nucleotides: TGTGCCAGCAGCCGAACACTAGGGAACTCACCCCTCCACTTT.

The genes are TRBV5-5 and TRBJ1-2; 12 bases map to TRBD1. The CDR3 has 17 residues. Germline CDR1 and CDR2: SGHKS and YYEKEE (reference sequence). J gave up 7 bases and V 4 bases, and 14 bases lay outside the gene matches. Written as DNA, the CDR3 is TGTGCCAGCAGCCCACGAACCGGGACAGGGGGCATTGGTGGCTACACCTTC. It translates to CASSPRTGTGGIGGYTF.

The J gene is TRBJ2-7, the V gene TRBV2; no firm D call. CDR1 is SNHLY and CDR2 is FYNNEI in the germline V gene. The CDR3 totals 12 residues. V was shortened by 5 bases and J by 2 bases, with 7 bases between the two germline ends. The CDR3 nucleotides are TGTGCCAGCAGTCGAGCCGCCTACGAGCAGTACTTC. Protein product: CASSRAAYEQYF. Together with reference TRBV2 and TRBJ2-7, the CDR3 gives the full variable domain: EPEVTQTPSHQVTQMGQEVILRCVPISNHLYFYWYRQILGQKVEFLVSFYNNEISEKSEIFDDQFSVERPDGSNFTLKIRSTKLEDSAMYFCASSRAAYEQYFGPGTRLTVT.

The chain links TRBV28 to TRBJ2-7; 9 bases match TRBD1. V gave up 9 bases and J gave up 6 bases; unmatched junction bases: 12. Germline CDR1 is MDHEN and CDR2 is SYDVKM. The CDR3 runs to 14 residues. The CDR3 spells CASLPRDRAGEQYF. CDR3 in DNA: TGTGCCAGTCTCCCTAGGGACAGGGCGGGCGAGCAGTACTTC.

The chain joins TRBV23-1 to TRBJ1-5, with D tentatively TRBD1 (6 bases). TRBV23-1 is reported as an ORF; its role is uncertain. The CDR3 consists of 19 residues. V gave up 0 bases and J gave up 3 bases, with 21 bases separating them. The DNA of the CDR3 is TGCGCCAGCAGTCAATCATCTTTGAGGACAGCGTATTACAATCAGCCCCAGCATTTT. This encodes CASSQSSLRTAYYNQPQHF.

The chain recombines TRBV5-1 with TRBJ2-2; perhaps TRBD2 as D (7 bases). This CDR3 contains 16 residues. Germline loops: CDR1 SGHRS, CDR2 YFSETQ. The V and J ends lost 5 bases and 2 bases respectively, with 16 bases between them. CDR3 region: CASRGAGALNTGELFF. CDR3 DNA: TGCGCCAGCAGAGGCGCGGGGGCCCTAAACACCGGGGAGCTGTTTTTT.

This chain uses TRBV5-4 with TRBJ2-3; 7 nucleotides align to TRBD2. With 7 bases clipped from V and 0 bases from J, the junction kept 8 bases outside the gene matches. Per the germline V gene, CDR1 is SGHNT and CDR2 is YYREEE (reference sequence). The CDR3 runs 15 residues. The CDR3 spells CASGGVDPSTDTQYF. As DNA, the CDR3 is TGTGCCAGCGGGGGGGTGGACCCTAGCACAGATACGCAGTATTTT.

This sequence joins TRBV21-1 and TRBJ2-3; no check of the table's D call, TRBD2, against the DNA was made. TRBV21-1 is a listed pseudogene. This CDR3 region has 14 residues. CDR3 loop: CASSNSGGTDTQYF. The CDR3 nucleotides read TGTGCCAGCAGTAATAGCGGGGGGACAGATACGCAGTATTTT.

In its sample, this clone was seen a few times. This rearrangement joins TRBV2 to TRBJ2-2; 10 bases agree with TRBD1. CDR1 and CDR2 (germline): SNHLY, FYNNEI. The V and J ends lost 6 bases and 4 bases, in that order; junction bases with no gene match: 2. CDR3 length: 14 amino acids. The CDR3 sequence is CASRGTGATGELFF. The CDR3, as DNA: TGTGCCAGCAGGGGGACAGGGGCCACCGGGGAGCTGTTTTTT. Filled out from reference TRBV2 and TRBJ2-2, the complete variable domain reads EPEVTQTPSHQVTQMGQEVILRCVPISNHLYFYWYRQILGQKVEFLVSFYNNEISEKSEIFDDQFSVERPDGSNFTLKIRSTKLEDSAMYFCASRGTGATGELFFGEGSRLTVL.

This chain uses TRBV7-2 with TRBJ1-3; weak D call: TRBD1 (6 bases). V gave up 3 bases and J gave up 1 base, with 13 bases separating them. Germline V gives CDR1 SGHTA, CDR2 FQGNSA. This CDR3 contains 16 residues. CDR3: CASSFGQLASGNTIYF. In nucleotides, the CDR3 is TGTGCCAGCAGCTTCGGACAGCTCGCTTCTGGAAACACCATATATTTT.